The 29 T cell receptor beta chains reported below all come from one sample, sequenced in a study of blood T cell repertoires in COVID-19 (dated by TCRdb to about 2020). Libraries were built with the immunoSEQ multiplex PCR assay. The table was pulled from immuneACCESS by TCRdb, which kept in-frame rearrangements only. Such tables lose some clones; where checked, under half of the loss comes from unresolved V genes, and the rest has no known cause. The sample data list under 350,000 clones, and about nine tenths of these were observed just once. Under 7% of the sample is in the top ten clones. The sample comprised peripheral blood. Receptor source: a woman under 40 with COVID-19, enrolled during active disease.

The rearrangement uses TRBV7-3 and TRBJ2-5; TRBD1 matches at 7 bases. CDR1 is SGHTA, CDR2 FQGTGA, per germline. The CDR3 totals 13 residues. V shed 8 bases and J 4 bases; nucleotides not matched to a gene: 7. The CDR3 bases are TGTGCCAGCCTCGAGGGACAGCCAGAGACCCAGTACTTC. Translated, it gives CASLEGQPETQYF. Looking up the rest from reference TRBV7-3 and TRBJ2-5 gives the full variable domain: GAGVSQTPSNKVTEKGKYVELRCDPISGHTALYWYRQSLGQGPEFLIYFQGTGAADDSGLPNDRFFAVRPEGSVSTLKIQRTERGDSAVYLCASLEGQPETQYFGPGTRLLVL.

CDR3 in DNA: TGTGCCAGCAGTTTGGACAGGGTGGCCAAAAACATTCAGTACTTC. This sequence encodes CASSLDRVAKNIQYF. The chain is built from TRBV28 and TRBJ2-4, with 8 nucleotides matching TRBD1. This CDR3 has 15 amino acids. V shed 3 bases, J shed 1 base, and the junction held 2 bases outside the gene matches. CDR1 is MDHEN, CDR2 SYDVKM, per germline.

This rearrangement joins TRBV18 to TRBJ1-4; no reliable D call. Germline V gene data show CDR1 as KGHSH and CDR2 as LQKENI. Trimming took 3 bases from V and 11 from J, leaving 10 bases between them. CDR3 length: 12 amino acids. CDR3 nucleotide sequence: TGTGCCAGCTCACCGGATTACGGGAAACTGTTTTTT. Amino acid sequence: CASSPDYGKLFF.

The chain employs TRBV18 and TRBJ2-6, with 8 bases that match TRBD2. The CDR3 is made up of 18 amino acids. Germline trimming cut 3 bases from V and 4 bases from J; bases unmatched to any gene: 11. Germline CDR1 and CDR2: KGHSH and LQKENI. The CDR3 here is CASSPLPGSGTGANVLTF. CDR3 bases: TGTGCCAGCTCACCCCTACCGGGTAGCGGGACCGGGGCCAACGTCCTGACTTTC.

The chain has TRBV5-5 and TRBJ1-3, with D uncertain. The CDR3 contains 16 residues. V was cut by 1 base and J by 0 bases, with 11 bases left in between. Germline CDR1 and CDR2: SGHKS and YYEKEE (reference sequence). The CDR3 loop is CASSLLRSYSGNTIYF. The CDR3 DNA reads as TGTGCCAGCAGCTTGCTCAGATCATACTCTGGAAACACCATATATTTT.

This clone was seen just once. As DNA, the CDR3 is TGTGCCAGCAGTTGGGGGGGTCCTACCTACGAGCAGTACTTC. Amino acids: CASSWGGPTYEQYF. The chain recombines TRBV28 with TRBJ2-7; 7 bases line up with TRBD2. The J segment lost 2 bases and the V segment lost 4 bases, leaving 5 bases of the junction unmatched. The germline V gene encodes CDR1 MDHEN and CDR2 SYDVKM. CDR3 length equals 14 residues.

Of note for this clone: Compared with germline, one end of the junction differs, possibly owing to a read error. The gene calls are TRBV5-4 and TRBJ2-2; TRBD2 matches at 9 bases. This CDR3 is 15 amino acids long. CDR1 is SGHNT and CDR2 is YYREEE in the germline V gene (reference sequence). The CDR3 coding sequence is TGTGCCCGCAGGGCGGGGGGGCGGAGAACCGGGGAGCTGTTTTTT. Its protein product is CARRAGGRRTGELFF.

V and J are TRBV5-8 and TRBJ2-7; TRBD1 matches at 8 bases. There are 15 residues in the CDR3. The germline gives CDR1 SGHTS, CDR2 YDEGEE. The V and J ends lost 2 bases and 3 bases, in that order; junction bases with no gene match: 7. The DNA for the CDR3 is TGTGCCAGCAGCTTTCCCAGGGGGCAGGTCTACGAGCAGTACTTC. As protein: CASSFPRGQVYEQYF.

The V call is TRBV5-1, the J call TRBJ2-2; D perhaps matches TRBD2 (5 bases). Per germline, CDR1 SGHRS and CDR2 YFSETQ. The CDR3 contains 14 residues. V was cut by 3 bases and J by 7 bases, with 13 bases left in between. In DNA, the CDR3 is TGCGCCAGCAGCTCGACTACCGCGGGCGGGGAGCTGTTTTTT. Amino acid sequence: CASSSTTAGGELFF.

The chain recombines TRBV4-2 with TRBJ1-1; TRBD1 agrees at 8 bases. V lost 4 bases, J lost 3 bases, and 10 bases stayed unmatched. In germline, CDR1 is LGHNA, CDR2 YNFKEQ. The CDR3 runs 16 residues. CDR3 nucleotides: TGTGCCAGCAGCCTCGGGACAGGCAGGGAGGACACTGAAGCTTTCTTT. This codes for CASSLGTGREDTEAFF.

This sequence joins TRBV9 and TRBJ2-3; 10 bases agree with TRBD2. From germline, CDR1 is SGDLS and CDR2 YYNGEE. The CDR3 sequence is 15 residues long. Trimming took 3 bases from V and 5 from J; bases not matched to a gene: 6. In nucleotides, the CDR3 is TGTGCCAGCAGCGCTCTAGCGGGAGCTATAGATACGCAGTATTTT. It encodes CASSALAGAIDTQYF.

The chain carries TRBV7-2 and TRBJ2-1, with D perhaps matching TRBD1 (7 bases). This CDR3 is 15 amino acids long. V gave up 2 bases and J gave up 6 bases, with 14 bases separating them. Germline assignment: CDR1 SGHTA and CDR2 FQGNSA. The DNA for the CDR3 is TGTGCCAGCAGCTTATTCAGGGGGGCCCGCAATGAGCAGTTCTTC. It encodes CASSLFRGARNEQFF.

The CDR3 sequence is CASSLDRVEKLFF. The DNA for the CDR3 is TGTGCCAGCAGCTTAGACAGGGTCGAAAAACTGTTTTTT. The chain has TRBV7-2 and TRBJ1-4, with a weak D call TRBD1 (6 bases). Trimming took off 1 base at V and 8 bases at J, with 8 bases between the two ends. The V gene's germline CDR1 is SGHTA and CDR2 FQGNSA. The CDR3 runs 13 residues.

This chain uses TRBV3-1 (or the pseudogene TRBV3-2) with TRBJ2-1; 7 bases are shared with TRBD2. Germline-derived CDR1 and CDR2 are LGHDT and YNNKEL (reference sequence). V lost 1 base and J lost 4; bases outside the gene matches: 7. This CDR3 region has 16 residues. The CDR3 DNA follows: TGTGCCAGCAGCCAAGGAGTGGGGGAGGGTTACAATGAGCAGTTCTTC. Protein: CASSQGVGEGYNEQFF.

The CDR3, as DNA: TGTGCCAGCAGTCCCATCGCGGCTTTCTTT. Residues: CASSPIAAFF. This chain joins TRBV25-1 and TRBJ1-1; the D is unclear. V lost 5 bases and J lost 11, with 9 bases in between. The CDR3 sequence is 10 residues long. CDR1 is MGHDK and CDR2 is SYGVNS in the germline V gene.

This clone was seen just once. The chain has TRBV6-1 and TRBJ1-5; 9 nucleotides agree with TRBD1. The CDR3 contains 18 residues. Looked up from germline, CDR1 is MNHNS and CDR2 is SASEGT. After removal of 2 bases from V and 0 bases from J, the junction contained 8 bases not matched to a gene. CDR3 nucleotide sequence: TGTGCCAGCAGTGAATTGACAGGGGGTGGTTATAGCAATCAGCCCCAGCATTTT. As protein: CASSELTGGGYSNQPQHF.

The chain employs TRBV5-1 and TRBJ2-7, with TRBD2 identical over 9 bases. There are 14 residues in the CDR3. V lost 5 bases, J lost 0 bases, and 3 bases stayed unmatched. The V gene's germline CDR1 is SGHRS and CDR2 YFSETQ. Written as DNA, the CDR3 is TGCGCCAGCAGGCGGGAGGGCAACTCCTACGAGCAGTACTTC. This encodes CASRREGNSYEQYF.

The chain has TRBV4-1 and TRBJ2-1; D is possibly TRBD2 (5 bases). Trimming cost V 0 bases and J 3 bases, with 9 bases left between them. The CDR3 is 15 residues long. Germline CDR1 and CDR2: MGHRA and YSYEKL. DNA of the CDR3: TGCGCCAGCAGCCAAGACCCCCGGGACTACAATGAGCAGTTCTTC. This encodes CASSQDPRDYNEQFF.

V is TRBV7-8 and J is TRBJ2-1; D possibly corresponds to TRBD2 (5 bases). This CDR3 is built from 14 residues. Germline assignment: CDR1 SGHVS and CDR2 FQNEAQ. Between the trimmed V and J ends, which lost 5 bases and 4 bases, there was a span of 12 bases. CDR3 in DNA: TGTGCCAGCAGCGGCCCCAGCGGATACAATGAGCAGTTCTTC. This sequence encodes CASSGPSGYNEQFF.

The rearrangement links TRBV5-1 to TRBJ2-7; 7 positions agree with TRBD1. Germline assignment: CDR1 SGHRS and CDR2 YFSETQ. The CDR3 is 16 amino acids. Trimming removed 3 bases from V and 3 bases from J; junction bases left unmatched: 12. DNA of the CDR3: TGCGCCAGCAGCTACTTCGGACAGGCTAAAAACTACGAGCAGTACTTC. Translation: CASSYFGQAKNYEQYF.

This sequence joins TRBV11-1 and TRBJ2-7; 12 bases fit TRBD1. Germline V gene sequence: CDR1 SGHAT, CDR2 FQDESV (reference sequence). The V segment lost 4 bases and the J segment 5 bases; nucleotides outside the gene matches: 9. The CDR3 loop spans 16 amino acids. The CDR3 is CASSSWDRGRGNEQYF. As DNA, the CDR3 is TGTGCCAGCAGCTCATGGGACAGGGGGCGCGGGAACGAGCAGTACTTC.

V and J are TRBV5-5 and TRBJ1-1; a possible D gene is TRBD1 (5 bases). CDR1 and CDR2 from the germline V gene are SGHKS and YYEKEE (reference sequence). The CDR3 contains 15 residues. V lost 3 bases and J 1 base, leaving 13 bases between the germline ends. CDR3 sequence: CASSSWGVRNTEAFF. The CDR3 DNA reads TGTGCCAGCAGCTCCTGGGGGGTTCGGAACACTGAAGCTTTCTTT.

The chain employs TRBV5-5 and TRBJ1-4; 10 bases line up with TRBD1. This CDR3 spans 14 amino acids. The germline gives CDR1 SGHKS, CDR2 YYEKEE (reference sequence). The V gene end was trimmed by 6 bases and the J gene end by 6 bases; junction bases not matched to a gene: 5. The CDR3 sequence: CASNKDRGYEKLFF. The CDR3, as DNA: TGTGCCAGCAACAAGGACAGGGGGTATGAAAAACTGTTTTTT.

The chain links TRBV4-3 to TRBJ2-7; 8 bases match TRBD1. The CDR3 consists of 14 residues. V lost 1 base, J lost 5 bases, and 4 bases stayed unmatched. From germline, CDR1 is LGHNA and CDR2 YSLEER. DNA of the CDR3: TGCGCCAGCAGCCAAGGGACAGGGACCCACGAGCAGTACTTC. As protein: CASSQGTGTHEQYF.

The V and J genes are TRBV25-1 and TRBJ1-2, with TRBD1 matching over 9 bases. The CDR3 is made up of 13 amino acids. V lost 5 bases, J lost 8 bases, and 6 bases stayed unmatched. Germline-derived CDR1 and CDR2 are MGHDK and SYGVNS. The CDR3 here is CASSRKQGAGYTF. CDR3 sequence (DNA): TGTGCCAGCAGTCGCAAACAGGGGGCCGGCTACACCTTC.

The chain has TRBV5-1 and TRBJ2-7; D perhaps matches TRBD2 (5 bases). Germline CDR1 reads SGHRS; CDR2 reads YFSETQ. There are 14 residues in the CDR3. V was shortened by 0 bases and J by 3 bases, with 10 bases between the two germline ends. CDR3 sequence: CASSLERQLYEQYF. In DNA, the CDR3 is TGCGCCAGCAGCTTGGAGCGGCAGCTCTACGAGCAGTACTTC.

This clone was observed a single time. The junction differs from germline at one of its ends, possibly a read error. The DNA of the CDR3 is TGTGCCACCCTCGGGACAGGGGCAGGGGTTTTT. Translating gives CATLGTGAGVF. The V gene is TRBV28, the J gene TRBJ2-3, with 10 bases lining up with TRBD1. CDR1 and CDR2 (germline): MDHEN, SYDVKM. This CDR3 spans 11 amino acids.

Comments on this clone: This CDR3 is also generated by other DNA sequences in the sample. The rearrangement links TRBV2 to TRBJ1-2; the match to TRBD1 covers 7 bases. The CDR3 runs 12 residues. The junction had 6 bases not matched to a gene; V was cut back by 7 bases and J by 7 bases. Germline lookup yields CDR1 SNHLY and CDR2 FYNNEI. This chain's CDR3 is CASKRGGSGYTF. In DNA, the CDR3 is TGTGCCAGCAAGCGAGGGGGCAGTGGCTACACCTTC. The variable domain in full, with the rest retrieved from reference TRBV2 and TRBJ1-2, is EPEVTQTPSHQVTQMGQEVILRCVPISNHLYFYWYRQILGQKVEFLVSFYNNEISEKSEIFDDQFSVERPDGSNFTLKIRSTKLEDSAMYFCASKRGGSGYTFGSGTRLTVV.

The CDR3 region is CASSWPFTNQPQHF. CDR3 sequence (DNA): TGTGCCAGCAGTTGGCCCTTCACCAATCAGCCCCAGCATTTT. The genes are TRBV28 and TRBJ1-5; no definite D call. The V gene's germline CDR1 is MDHEN and CDR2 SYDVKM. The CDR3 length is 14 residues. V lost 4 bases and J 3 bases, leaving 10 bases between the germline ends.